This TCR beta chain was found in a study of blood T cell repertoires in COVID-19. Across the study: T cells, B-cell-depleted T cells, or PBMCs provided the cDNA or gDNA that served as material.

In the authors' workflow: Reference gene primer amplification yielded estimated nucleated cell counts. Method: immunoSEQ multiplex PCR; TCRdb's copy keeps in-frame clones and lacks some. The V and J calls and clone size were taken over from that table, and D and trimming were inferred from the DNA. Of approximately 240,000 clones in the sample, 65% to 80% were seen once. Germline trimming cut 7 bases from V and 2 bases from J; bases unmatched to any gene: 4. Germline V CDR1 and CDR2: MNHEY, SVGAGI. The CDR3 consists of 15 residues. This receptor was taken from a woman in her forties with active or convalescent COVID-19. Sequenced input: peripheral blood. The chain has TRBV6-5 and TRBJ1-4, with TRBD1 matching 10 bases. The CDR3 nucleotides read TGTGCCAGCAACGGACAGGGGGGTACTAATGAAAAACTGTTTTTT. The encoded protein is CASNGQGGTNEKLFF.